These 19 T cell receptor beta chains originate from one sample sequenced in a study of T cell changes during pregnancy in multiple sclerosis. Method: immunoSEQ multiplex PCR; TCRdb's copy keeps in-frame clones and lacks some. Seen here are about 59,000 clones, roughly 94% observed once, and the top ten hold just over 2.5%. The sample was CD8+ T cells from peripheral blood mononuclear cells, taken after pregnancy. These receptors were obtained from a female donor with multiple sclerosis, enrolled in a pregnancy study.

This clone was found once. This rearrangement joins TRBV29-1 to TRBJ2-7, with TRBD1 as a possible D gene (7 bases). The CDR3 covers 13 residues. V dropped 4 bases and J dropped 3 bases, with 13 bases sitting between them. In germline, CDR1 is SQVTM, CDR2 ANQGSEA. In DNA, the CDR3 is TGCAGCGTTGTGGAGGGGGCAGTCTACGAGCAGTACTTC. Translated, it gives CSVVEGAVYEQYF.

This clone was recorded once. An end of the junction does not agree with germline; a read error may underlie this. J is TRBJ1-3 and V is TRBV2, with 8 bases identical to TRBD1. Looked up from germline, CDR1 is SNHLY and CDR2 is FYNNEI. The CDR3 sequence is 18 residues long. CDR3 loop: CASSERGQEDLSENTIYF. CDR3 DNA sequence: TGTGCCAGCAGTGAACGGGGACAGGAGGATCTTTCTGAAAACACCATATATTTT.

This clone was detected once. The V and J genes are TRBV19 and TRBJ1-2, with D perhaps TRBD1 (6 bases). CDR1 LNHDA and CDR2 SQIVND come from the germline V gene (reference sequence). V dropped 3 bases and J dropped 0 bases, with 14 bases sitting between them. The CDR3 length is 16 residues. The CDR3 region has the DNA TGTGCCAGTAGTATCCTCGGGACAAGGCCTAACTATGGCTACACCTTC. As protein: CASSILGTRPNYGYTF.

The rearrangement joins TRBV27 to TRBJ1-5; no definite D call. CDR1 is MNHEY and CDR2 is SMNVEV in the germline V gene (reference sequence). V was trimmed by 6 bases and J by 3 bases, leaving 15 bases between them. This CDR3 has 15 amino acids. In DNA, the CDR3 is TGTGCCAGCAGCAACCGAGGTAGAAACAATCAGCCCCAGCATTTT. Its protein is CASSNRGRNNQPQHF.

DNA for the CDR3: TGTGCCAGCAGCCCCCGGACTAGCGGGAGCTTCACCGGGGAGCTGTTTTTT. The encoded protein is CASSPRTSGSFTGELFF. The chain is built from TRBV7-9 and TRBJ2-2; 13 nucleotides align to TRBD2. The V gene end was trimmed by 5 bases and the J gene end by 4 bases; junction bases not matched to a gene: 7. Per the germline V gene, CDR1 is SEHNR and CDR2 is FQNEAQ (reference sequence). The CDR3 runs to 17 residues.

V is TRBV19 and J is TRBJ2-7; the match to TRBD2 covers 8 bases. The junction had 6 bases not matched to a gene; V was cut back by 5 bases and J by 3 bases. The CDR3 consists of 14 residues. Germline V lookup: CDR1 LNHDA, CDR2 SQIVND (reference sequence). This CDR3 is CASSEGLELYEQYF. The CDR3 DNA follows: TGTGCCAGTAGTGAGGGACTAGAACTCTACGAGCAGTACTTC.

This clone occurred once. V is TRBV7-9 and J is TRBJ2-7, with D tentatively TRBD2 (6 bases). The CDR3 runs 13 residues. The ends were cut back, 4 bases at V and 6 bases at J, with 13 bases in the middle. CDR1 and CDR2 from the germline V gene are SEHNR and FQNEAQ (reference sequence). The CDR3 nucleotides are TGTGCCAGCAGCTATCTTGGAGGGCGCGAGCAGTACTTC. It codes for CASSYLGGREQYF.

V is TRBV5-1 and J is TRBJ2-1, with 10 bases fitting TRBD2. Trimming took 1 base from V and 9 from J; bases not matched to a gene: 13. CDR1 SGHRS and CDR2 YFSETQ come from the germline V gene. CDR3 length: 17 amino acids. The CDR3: CASSLISSGRIPPEQFF. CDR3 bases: TGCGCCAGCAGCTTGATCTCTAGCGGGAGAATTCCGCCTGAGCAGTTCTTC.

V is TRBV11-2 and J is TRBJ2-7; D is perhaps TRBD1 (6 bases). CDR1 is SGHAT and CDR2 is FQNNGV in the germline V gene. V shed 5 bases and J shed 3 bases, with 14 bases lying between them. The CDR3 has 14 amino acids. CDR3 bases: TGTGCCAGCAGCATTAGCTCAGGGGTCTACGAGCAGTACTTC. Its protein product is CASSISSGVYEQYF.

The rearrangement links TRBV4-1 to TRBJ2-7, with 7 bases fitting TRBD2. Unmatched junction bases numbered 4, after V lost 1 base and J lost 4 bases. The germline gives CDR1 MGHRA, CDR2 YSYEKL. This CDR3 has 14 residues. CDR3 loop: CASSQGGSWYEQYF. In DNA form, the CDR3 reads TGCGCCAGCAGCCAAGGCGGGAGTTGGTACGAGCAGTACTTC.

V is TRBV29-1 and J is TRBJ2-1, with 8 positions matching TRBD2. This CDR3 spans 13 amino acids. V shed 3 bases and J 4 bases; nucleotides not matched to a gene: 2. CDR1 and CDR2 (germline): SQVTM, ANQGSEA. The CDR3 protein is CSVESGSYNEQFF. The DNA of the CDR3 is TGCAGCGTTGAGAGCGGGAGTTACAATGAGCAGTTCTTC.

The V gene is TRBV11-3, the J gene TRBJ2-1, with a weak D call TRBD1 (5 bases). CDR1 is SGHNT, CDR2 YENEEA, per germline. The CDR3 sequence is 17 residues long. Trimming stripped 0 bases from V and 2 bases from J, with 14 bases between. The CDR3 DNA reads TGTGCCAGCAGCTTAGATCTAGGTGGGGCTGCCTACAATGAGCAGTTCTTC. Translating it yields CASSLDLGGAAYNEQFF.

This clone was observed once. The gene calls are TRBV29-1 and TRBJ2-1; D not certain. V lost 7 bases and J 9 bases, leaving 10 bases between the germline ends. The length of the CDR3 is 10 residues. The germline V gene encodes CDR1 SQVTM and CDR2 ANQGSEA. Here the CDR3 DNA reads TGCAGCGCCGTACGCGGTGAGCAGTTCTTC. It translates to CSAVRGEQFF.

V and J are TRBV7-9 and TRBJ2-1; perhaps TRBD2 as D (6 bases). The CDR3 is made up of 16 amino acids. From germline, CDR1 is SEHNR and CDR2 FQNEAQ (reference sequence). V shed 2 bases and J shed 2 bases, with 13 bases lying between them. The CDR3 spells CASSLSSGVPYNEQFF. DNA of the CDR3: TGTGCCAGCAGCTTATCCTCGGGAGTCCCCTACAATGAGCAGTTCTTC.

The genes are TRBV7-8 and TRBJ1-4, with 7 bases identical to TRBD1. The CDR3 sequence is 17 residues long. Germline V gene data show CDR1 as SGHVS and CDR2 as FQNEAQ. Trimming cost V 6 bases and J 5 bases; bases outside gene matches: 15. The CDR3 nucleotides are TGTGCCAGCAGTAGTTTCGGACAGGCTAGGAGAAATGAAAAACTGTTTTTT. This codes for CASSSFGQARRNEKLFF.

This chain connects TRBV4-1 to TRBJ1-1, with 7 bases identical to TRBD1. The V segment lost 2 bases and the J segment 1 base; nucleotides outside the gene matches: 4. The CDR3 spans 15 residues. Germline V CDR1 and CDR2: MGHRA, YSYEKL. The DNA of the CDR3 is TGCGCCAGCAGCCAAACCGGGACAGCGAACACTGAAGCTTTCTTT. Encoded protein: CASSQTGTANTEAFF.

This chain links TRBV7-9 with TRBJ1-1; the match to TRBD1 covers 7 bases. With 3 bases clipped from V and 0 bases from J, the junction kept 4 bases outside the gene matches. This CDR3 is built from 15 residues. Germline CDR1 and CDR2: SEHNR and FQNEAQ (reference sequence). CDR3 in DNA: TGTGCCAGCAGCTTGCGGGACAGTATGAACACTGAAGCTTTCTTT. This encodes CASSLRDSMNTEAFF.

The CDR3 region has the DNA TGTGCCAGCAGTTACTCGACAGGAATAACTACTGAAGCTTTCTTT. It is translated as CASSYSTGITTEAFF. The chain is built from TRBV6-5 and TRBJ1-1, with a possible D match to TRBD1 (6 bases). There are 15 residues in the CDR3. Germline values: CDR1 MNHEY, CDR2 SVGAGI. Trimming took off 0 bases at V and 5 bases at J, with 13 bases between the two ends.

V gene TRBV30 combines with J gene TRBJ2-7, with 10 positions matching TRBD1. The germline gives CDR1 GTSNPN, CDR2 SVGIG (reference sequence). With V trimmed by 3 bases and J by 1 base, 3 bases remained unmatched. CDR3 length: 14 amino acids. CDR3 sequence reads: CAWSLGQGSYEQYF. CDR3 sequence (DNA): TGTGCCTGGAGCCTGGGACAGGGGTCCTACGAGCAGTACTTC.